A single sample gave rise to the 19 T cell receptor beta chains below, sequenced in a study of T-cell reconstitution after alpha-beta-depleted transplantation in children. Unique molecular identifiers were incorporated during preparation of the TCRbeta library. TCRdb analysed the PCR reads with MiXCR anew, one entry per CDR3 protein. The data show around 250,000 distinct CDR3 sequences, with about 26% seen just once and more than 2% held by the top ten. The sample here was PBMCs, taken before TCRalphabeta/CD19-depleted stem cell transplant. The receptors shown here come from a girl aged 2 to 10 with Fanconi anemia, due to receive a stem cell transplant.

The V call is TRBV29-1, the J call TRBJ2-5, with TRBD1 identical over 7 bases. The CDR3 contains 12 residues. With V trimmed by 4 bases and J by 5 bases, 4 bases remained unmatched. CDR1 and CDR2 from the germline V gene are SQVTM and ANQGSEA. In DNA form, the CDR3 reads TGCAGCGTTGCCGACAGGGTTGAGACCCAGTACTTC. It encodes CSVADRVETQYF.

In this sample, this clonotype turned up many times. The genes are TRBV6-5 and TRBJ1-1; 9 bases fit TRBD1. The germline V gene has CDR1 MNHEY and CDR2 SVGAGI. V lost 6 bases to trimming and J lost 7 bases; unmatched junction nucleotides: 9. The CDR3 is 14 amino acids. The DNA of the CDR3 is TGTGCCAGCAGGGTGGGACAGGGATATATTGAAGCTTTCTTT. Translating it yields CASRVGQGYIEAFF.

The chain has TRBV29-1 and TRBJ2-3; D uncertain. The germline V gene encodes CDR1 SQVTM and CDR2 ANQGSEA. This CDR3 is built from 13 residues. The CDR3 nucleotides read TGCAGGGGGTACAGAACAAGCACAGATACGCAGTATTTT. It yields the protein CRGYRTSTDTQYF.

This clonotype was seen at least ten times. The V gene is TRBV20-1, the J gene TRBJ2-5, with D possibly TRBD1 on 5 matching bases. V lost 2 bases to trimming and J lost 5 bases, with 12 bases between them. This CDR3 has 13 residues. Germline CDR1 reads DFQATT; CDR2 reads SNEGSKA (reference sequence). CDR3 sequence reads: CSARTRVVETQYF. The CDR3 DNA sequence: TGCAGTGCTAGAACCAGGGTTGTGGAGACCCAGTACTTC.

This clonotype appeared many times. The rearrangement joins TRBV20-1 to TRBJ2-5; 9 nucleotides line up with TRBD2. Germline V gene lookup returns CDR1 DFQATT and CDR2 SNEGSKA (reference sequence). The J segment lost 4 bases and the V segment lost 5 bases, leaving 5 bases of the junction unmatched. CDR3 length equals 13 residues. The CDR3 coding sequence is TGCAGTGCTCCGATTAGCGGGAGAGAGACCCAGTACTTC. This encodes CSAPISGRETQYF.

The CDR3 region has the DNA TGTGCCAGCAGTGACACCGCGGCCTACGAGCAGTACTTC. Protein: CASSDTAAYEQYF. This chain connects TRBV2 to TRBJ2-7; D uncertain. With 3 bases removed from V and 2 bases from J, the gap between germline ends came to 8 bases. CDR1 is SNHLY, CDR2 FYNNEI, per germline. The length of the CDR3 is 13 residues.

This sequence joins TRBV7-3 and TRBJ2-1; D not resolved. Germline CDR1 and CDR2: SGHTA and FQGTGA. Trimming took off 0 bases at V and 0 bases at J, with 6 bases between the two ends. The CDR3 runs 15 residues. The CDR3 nucleotides read TGTGCCAGCAGCTTAACTGAAACCTCCTACAATGAGCAGTTCTTC. Residues: CASSLTETSYNEQFF.

A few counts support this clonotype. V is TRBV29-1 and J is TRBJ2-7; 9 positions agree with TRBD1. The CDR3 totals 12 residues. Germline-derived CDR1 and CDR2 are SQVTM and ANQGSEA. After removal of 5 bases from V and 3 bases from J, the junction contained 2 bases not matched to a gene. CDR3 region: CSVTTGGYEQYF. Here the CDR3 DNA reads TGCAGCGTTACGACAGGGGGCTACGAGCAGTACTTC.

This clonotype was found many times. The chain joins TRBV29-1 to TRBJ2-5; D possibly uses TRBD1 or TRBD2 (5 bases each). The V gene lost 3 bases and the J gene lost 2 bases, with 13 bases spanning the gap. The CDR3 contains 14 residues. Germline CDR1 reads SQVTM; CDR2 reads ANQGSEA. CDR3 sequence: CSVDWGKGQETQYF. The CDR3, as DNA: TGCAGCGTTGACTGGGGGAAAGGGCAAGAGACCCAGTACTTC.

In its sample, this clonotype was seen a few times. The chain is built from TRBV2 and TRBJ1-5; 7 nucleotides agree with TRBD1. Germline trimming cut 6 bases from V and 5 bases from J; bases unmatched to any gene: 7. CDR1 is SNHLY, CDR2 FYNNEI, per germline. CDR3 length equals 14 residues. The CDR3 DNA reads TGTGCCAGCAGCCCCATAGGGACAGATCAGCCCCAGCATTTT. This codes for CASSPIGTDQPQHF.

This chain links TRBV3-1 with TRBJ2-1, with 7 bases lining up with TRBD2. Germline CDR1 and CDR2: LGHDT and YNNKEL (reference sequence). V trimming: 0 bases; J trimming: 7 bases; junction bases outside the gene matches: 9. The CDR3 is made up of 16 amino acids. The CDR3 loop is CASSQDWAAGRNEQFF. CDR3 nucleotides: TGTGCCAGCAGCCAAGATTGGGCAGCGGGAAGGAATGAGCAGTTCTTC.

This clonotype was observed a few times. The chain recombines TRBV29-1 with TRBJ2-6; possible D gene TRBD2, 6 bases. The CDR3 is 13 amino acids. Germline V gene lookup returns CDR1 SQVTM and CDR2 ANQGSEA. V was cut by 4 bases and J by 3 bases, with 7 bases left in between. The chain's CDR3 is CSVGGGGANVLTF. Here the CDR3 DNA reads TGCAGCGTTGGGGGAGGTGGGGCCAACGTCCTGACTTTC.

The table lists this clonotype with many counts. V gene TRBV7-9 combines with J gene TRBJ1-5; D unresolved. Germline CDR1 SEHNR, CDR2 FQNEAQ (reference sequence). Trimming removed 1 base at V and 4 bases at J, with 5 bases between. CDR3 size: 13 residues. In DNA form, the CDR3 reads TGTGCCAGCAGCTTAGTTGGAAATCAGCCCCAGCATTTT. Protein product: CASSLVGNQPQHF.

V is TRBV6-5 and J is TRBJ2-7; D possibly corresponds to TRBD1 (6 bases). Germline V gene sequence: CDR1 MNHEY, CDR2 SVGAGI. Trimming left V 0 bases short and J 0 bases short, with 15 bases between. The CDR3 extends over 17 amino acids. CDR3 amino acids: CASSYSTIDRSSYEQYF. CDR3 coding DNA: TGTGCCAGCAGTTACTCGACCATTGACAGGAGCTCCTACGAGCAGTACTTC.

The V and J genes are TRBV24-1 and TRBJ2-1; 11 bases agree with TRBD2. J lost 3 bases, V lost 4 bases, and 10 bases had no gene match. CDR1 is KGHDR and CDR2 is SFDVKD in the germline V gene. The CDR3 has 18 amino acids. CDR3 nucleotide sequence: TGTGCCACCAGTGACATAGGGACTAGCGGACTACTCTACAATGAGCAGTTCTTC. Protein sequence: CATSDIGTSGLLYNEQFF.

This clonotype showed up just a few times. The chain couples TRBV20-1 to TRBJ1-2; D possibly corresponds to TRBD1 (5 bases). The CDR3 contains 12 residues. Trimming took 7 bases from V and 6 from J, leaving 15 bases between them. From germline, CDR1 is DFQATT and CDR2 SNEGSKA (reference sequence). The CDR3 DNA is TGCAGTGGTAACGCAGGGCTCAATGGCTACACCTTC. Translated, it gives CSGNAGLNGYTF.

For this clonotype: This may come from a read error, since a much larger clone is one base off. This chain connects TRBV29-1 to TRBJ2-1; 7 nucleotides agree with TRBD2. The CDR3 is made up of 13 amino acids. V shed 4 bases, J shed 7 bases, and the junction held 7 bases outside the gene matches. Germline lookup yields CDR1 SQVTM and CDR2 ANQGSEA. CDR3 loop: CSVGGTILNEQFF. CDR3 sequence (DNA): TGCAGCGTTGGGGGGACTATACTGAATGAGCAGTTCTTC.

This clonotype was seen just once. The gene calls are TRBV6-2 or TRBV6-3 and TRBJ2-5, with D possibly matching TRBD1 (5 bases). Trimming cost V 8 bases and J 4 bases, with 11 bases left between them. In germline, CDR1 is MNHEY, CDR2 SVGEGT. The CDR3 runs to 12 residues. This CDR3 is CASLRVGETQYF. CDR3 coding DNA: TGTGCCAGCCTCAGGGTTGGAGAGACCCAGTACTTC.

The V gene is TRBV7-2, the J gene TRBJ2-7; 11 bases fit TRBD2. Germline values: CDR1 SGHTA, CDR2 FQGNSA. The CDR3 loop spans 17 amino acids. After removal of 2 bases from V and 3 bases from J, the junction contained 9 bases not matched to a gene. CDR3 in DNA: TGTGCCAGCAGCTTACCCTTGACTAGCGGGACTTTCTACGAGCAGTACTTC. This sequence encodes CASSLPLTSGTFYEQYF.